This T cell receptor (beta chain) was obtained from a study of CD8 T cells in Susac syndrome. Included as multiple sclerosis controls were treatment-naive patients who had stable or active relapsing-remitting disease. The V gene end was trimmed by 5 bases and the J gene end by 8 bases; junction bases not matched to a gene: 19. CDR1 is SEHNR, CDR2 FQNEAQ, per germline (reference sequence). The CDR3 is made up of 18 amino acids. This clonotype came up once. Reverse transcription of about 0.45 to 1 ug RNA was carried out with random hexamers. TCRdb itself ran the immunoSEQ multiplex PCR reads through MiXCR, one entry per CDR3 protein. Altogether 350,000 to 550,000 distinct CDR3 sequences are present, about 85% being singletons, with the ten largest covering approximately 0.12%.

The sequence was collected from a human donor with multiple sclerosis. The J gene is TRBJ2-3, the V gene TRBV7-9; 10 nucleotides line up with TRBD2. The sequenced material came from CD8+ T cells from PBMCs. CDR3 nucleotides: TGTGCCAGCAGCACAACCCGACCCTCTCCTAGCGGGGGAGGTACGCAGTATTTT. Encoded protein: CASSTTRPSPSGGGTQYF.